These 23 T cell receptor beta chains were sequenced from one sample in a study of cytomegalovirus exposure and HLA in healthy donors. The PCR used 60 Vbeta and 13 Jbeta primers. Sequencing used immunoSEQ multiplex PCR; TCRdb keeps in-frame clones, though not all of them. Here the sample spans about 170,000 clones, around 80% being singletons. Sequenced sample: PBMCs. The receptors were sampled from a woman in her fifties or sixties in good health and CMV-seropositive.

CDR3 sequence reads: CASSPGLAGVLKGADTQYF. The CDR3 nucleotides read TGTGCCAGCAGCCCGGGACTAGCGGGAGTGCTGAAGGGCGCAGATACGCAGTATTTT. The chain carries TRBV7-8 and TRBJ2-3; 14 bases fit TRBD2. J gave up 4 bases and V 5 bases, and 14 bases lay outside the gene matches. The CDR3 loop spans 19 amino acids. Germline CDR1 and CDR2: SGHVS and FQNEAQ.

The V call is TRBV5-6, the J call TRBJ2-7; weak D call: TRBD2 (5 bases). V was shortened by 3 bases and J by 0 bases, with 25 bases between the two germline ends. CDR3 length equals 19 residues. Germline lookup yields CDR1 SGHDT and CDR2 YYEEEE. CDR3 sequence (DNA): TGTGCCAGCAGCTCACAATCGATGTCGGACGGCGGACTCTCCTACGAGCAGTACTTC. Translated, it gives CASSSQSMSDGGLSYEQYF.

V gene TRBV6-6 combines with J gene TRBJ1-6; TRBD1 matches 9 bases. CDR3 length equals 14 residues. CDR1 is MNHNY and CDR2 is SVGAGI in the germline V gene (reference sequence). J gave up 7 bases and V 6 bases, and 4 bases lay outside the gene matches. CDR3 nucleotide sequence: TGTGCCAGCAGGAGTGGGACAGGGAATTCACCCCTCCACTTT. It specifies CASRSGTGNSPLHF.

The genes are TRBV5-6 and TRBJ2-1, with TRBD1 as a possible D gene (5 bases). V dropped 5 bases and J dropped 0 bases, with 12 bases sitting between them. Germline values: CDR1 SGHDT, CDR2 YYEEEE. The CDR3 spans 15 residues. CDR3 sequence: CASSPGWGSYNEQFF. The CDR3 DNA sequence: TGTGCCAGCAGTCCAGGGTGGGGCTCCTACAATGAGCAGTTCTTC.

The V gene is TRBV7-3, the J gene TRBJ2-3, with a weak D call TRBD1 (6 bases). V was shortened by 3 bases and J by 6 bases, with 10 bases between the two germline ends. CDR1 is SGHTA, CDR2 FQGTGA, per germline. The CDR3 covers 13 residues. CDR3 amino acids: CASSLQGLDTQYF. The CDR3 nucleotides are TGTGCCAGCAGCTTGCAGGGGCTGGATACGCAGTATTTT.

The CDR3 reads CASSQDSKGTQYF. CDR3 sequence (DNA): TGTGCCAGCAGTCAGGACAGTAAGGGGACCCAGTACTTC. This chain uses TRBV6-5 with TRBJ2-5, with a possible D match to TRBD1 (6 bases). Germline V gene lookup returns CDR1 MNHEY and CDR2 SVGAGI. This CDR3 is 13 amino acids long. Trimming shortened V by 5 bases and J by 7 bases, and 14 bases separated the two germline ends.

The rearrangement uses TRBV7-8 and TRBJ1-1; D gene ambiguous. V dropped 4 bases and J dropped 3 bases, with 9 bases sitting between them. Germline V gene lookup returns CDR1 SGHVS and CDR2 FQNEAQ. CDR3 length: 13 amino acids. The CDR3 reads CASSSNSDTEAFF. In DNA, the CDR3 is TGTGCCAGCAGCTCGAACAGTGACACTGAAGCTTTCTTT.

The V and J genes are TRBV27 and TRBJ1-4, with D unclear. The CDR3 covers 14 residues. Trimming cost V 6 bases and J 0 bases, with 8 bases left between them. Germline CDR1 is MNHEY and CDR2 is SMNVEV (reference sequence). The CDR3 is CASRLLPTNEKLFF. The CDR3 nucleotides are TGTGCCAGCAGGTTACTTCCAACTAATGAAAAACTGTTTTTT.

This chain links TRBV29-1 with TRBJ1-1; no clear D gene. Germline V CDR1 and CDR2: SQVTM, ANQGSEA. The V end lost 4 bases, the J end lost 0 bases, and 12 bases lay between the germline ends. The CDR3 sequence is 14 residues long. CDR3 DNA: TGCAGCGTTGTAATCTCGCCGGTGAACACTGAAGCTTTCTTT. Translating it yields CSVVISPVNTEAFF.

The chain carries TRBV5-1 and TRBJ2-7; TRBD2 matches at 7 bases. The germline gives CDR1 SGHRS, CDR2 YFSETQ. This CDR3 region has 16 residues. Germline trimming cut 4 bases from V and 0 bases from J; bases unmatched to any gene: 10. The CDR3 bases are TGCGCCAGCAGCGGCTCACTAGCGTTGAGCTCCTACGAGCAGTACTTC. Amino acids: CASSGSLALSSYEQYF.

Here the CDR3 DNA reads TGTGCCAGTAGTATTCTAGCGGAACTTAGGGGCGGGGAGCTGTTTTTT. Translation: CASSILAELRGGELFF. The genes are TRBV19 and TRBJ2-2; 7 bases agree with TRBD2. The CDR3 totals 16 residues. Germline assignment: CDR1 LNHDA and CDR2 SQIVND (reference sequence). The V segment lost 3 bases and the J segment 7 bases; nucleotides outside the gene matches: 11.

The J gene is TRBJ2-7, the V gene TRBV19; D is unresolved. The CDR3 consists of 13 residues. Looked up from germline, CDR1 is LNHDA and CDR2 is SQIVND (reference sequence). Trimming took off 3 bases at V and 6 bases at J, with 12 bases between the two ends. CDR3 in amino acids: CASSIQRVGEQYF. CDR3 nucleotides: TGTGCCAGTAGTATCCAACGGGTCGGCGAGCAGTACTTC. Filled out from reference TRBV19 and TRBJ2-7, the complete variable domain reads DGGITQSPKYLFRKEGQNVTLSCEQNLNHDAMYWYRQDPGQGLRLIYYSQIVNDFQKGDIAEGYSVSREKKESFPLTVTSAQKNPTAFYLCASSIQRVGEQYFGPGTRLTVT.

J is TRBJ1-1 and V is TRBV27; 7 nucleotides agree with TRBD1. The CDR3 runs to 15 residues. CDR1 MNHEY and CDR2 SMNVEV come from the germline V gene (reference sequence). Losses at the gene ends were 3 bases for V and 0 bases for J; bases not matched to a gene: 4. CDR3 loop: CASSFAGQLNTEAFF. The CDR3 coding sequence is TGTGCCAGCAGTTTCGCGGGACAGTTGAACACTGAAGCTTTCTTT.

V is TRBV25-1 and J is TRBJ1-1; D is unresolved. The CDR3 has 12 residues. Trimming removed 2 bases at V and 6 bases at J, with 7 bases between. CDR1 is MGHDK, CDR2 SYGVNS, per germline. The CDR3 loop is CASSEDFSEAFF. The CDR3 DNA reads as TGTGCCAGCAGTGAAGACTTCTCTGAAGCTTTCTTT.

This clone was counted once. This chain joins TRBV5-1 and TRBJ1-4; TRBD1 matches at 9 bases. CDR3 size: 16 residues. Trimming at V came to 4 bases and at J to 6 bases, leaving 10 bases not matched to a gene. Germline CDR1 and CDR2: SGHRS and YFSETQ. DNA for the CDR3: TGCGCCAGCAGCCACGGACTGGACAGGGGATATGAAAAACTGTTTTTT. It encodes CASSHGLDRGYEKLFF. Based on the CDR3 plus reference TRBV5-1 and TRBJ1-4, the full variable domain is KAGVTQTPRYLIKTRGQQVTLSCSPISGHRSVSWYQQTPGQGLQFLFEYFSETQRNKGNFPGRFSGRQFSNSRSEMNVSTLELGDSALYLCASSHGLDRGYEKLFFGSGTQLSVL.

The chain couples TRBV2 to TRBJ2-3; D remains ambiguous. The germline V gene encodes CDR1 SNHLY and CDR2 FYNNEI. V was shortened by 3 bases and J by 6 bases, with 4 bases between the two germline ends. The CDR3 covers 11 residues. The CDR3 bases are TGTGCCAGCAGTGAGAGGGATACGCAGTATTTT. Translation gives CASSERDTQYF. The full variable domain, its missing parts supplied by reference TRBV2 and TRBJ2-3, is EPEVTQTPSHQVTQMGQEVILRCVPISNHLYFYWYRQILGQKVEFLVSFYNNEISEKSEIFDDQFSVERPDGSNFTLKIRSTKLEDSAMYFCASSERDTQYFGPGTRLTVL.

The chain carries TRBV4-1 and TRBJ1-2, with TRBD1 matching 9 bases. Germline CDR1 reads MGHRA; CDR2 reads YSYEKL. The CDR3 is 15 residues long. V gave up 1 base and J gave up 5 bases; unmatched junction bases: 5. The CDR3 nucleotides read TGCGCCAGCAGCCAAGGGACAGGGGCGCAGTATGGCTACACCTTC. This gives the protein CASSQGTGAQYGYTF.

CDR3 protein: CASSLGNGAPLEKLFF. The CDR3 bases are TGTGCCAGCAGCTTAGGAAATGGGGCCCCCTTGGAAAAACTGTTTTTT. The V gene is TRBV11-2, the J gene TRBJ1-4; TRBD1 is a possible D gene (5 bases). Trimming shortened V by 1 base and J by 8 bases, and 17 bases separated the two germline ends. The CDR3 covers 16 residues. Germline assignment: CDR1 SGHAT and CDR2 FQNNGV.

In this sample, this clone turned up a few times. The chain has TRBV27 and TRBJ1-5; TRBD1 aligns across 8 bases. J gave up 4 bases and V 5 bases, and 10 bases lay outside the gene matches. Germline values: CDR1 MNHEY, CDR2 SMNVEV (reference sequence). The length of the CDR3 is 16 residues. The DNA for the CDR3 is TGTGCCAGCAGTGCTATGCCGGGACAGGTTAATCAGCCCCAGCATTTT. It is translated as CASSAMPGQVNQPQHF.

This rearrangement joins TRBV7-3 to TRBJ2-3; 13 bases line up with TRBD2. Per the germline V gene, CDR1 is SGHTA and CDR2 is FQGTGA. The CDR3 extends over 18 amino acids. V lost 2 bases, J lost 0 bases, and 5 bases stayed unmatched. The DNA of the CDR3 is TGTGCCAGCAGCTTAGTCCCGGGACTAGCGGGGAGCACAGATACGCAGTATTTT. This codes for CASSLVPGLAGSTDTQYF.

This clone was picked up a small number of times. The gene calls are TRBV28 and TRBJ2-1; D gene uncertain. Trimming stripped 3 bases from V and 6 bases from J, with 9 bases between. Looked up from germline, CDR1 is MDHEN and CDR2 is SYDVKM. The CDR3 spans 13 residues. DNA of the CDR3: TGTGCCAGCAGTTTCTCTACCCTCAATGAGCAGTTCTTC. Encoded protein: CASSFSTLNEQFF.

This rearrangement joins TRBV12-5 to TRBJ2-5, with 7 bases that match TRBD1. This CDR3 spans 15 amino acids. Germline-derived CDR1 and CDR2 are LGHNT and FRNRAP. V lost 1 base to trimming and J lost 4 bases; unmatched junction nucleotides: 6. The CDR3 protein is CASGLGQGTAETQYF. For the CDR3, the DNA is TGTGCTAGTGGTTTGGGACAGGGTACTGCAGAGACCCAGTACTTC.

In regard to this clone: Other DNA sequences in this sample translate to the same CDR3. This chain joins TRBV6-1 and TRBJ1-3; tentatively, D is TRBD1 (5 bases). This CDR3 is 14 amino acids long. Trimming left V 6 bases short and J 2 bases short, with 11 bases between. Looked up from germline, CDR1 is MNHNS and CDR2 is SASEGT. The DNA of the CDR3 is TGTGCCAGCAGCCTTTCGGGGGCTGGAAACACCATATATTTT. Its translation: CASSLSGAGNTIYF.